These 10 T cell receptor beta chains originate from one sample sequenced in a study of Graves' ophthalmopathy and Graves' hyperthyroidism. For repertoire sequencing, the TCR beta CDR3 regions were amplified from RNA transcripts. First-round RT-PCR employed HTBI primers, with a second-round multiplex PCR after it. TCRdb re-analysed the multiplex PCR reads in MiXCR, keeping a single row per CDR3 protein. The sample carries 650,000 to 900,000 distinct CDR3 sequences, approximately 40% recorded once. The specimen sequenced was peripheral blood. All receptors come from an adult man with Graves' ophthalmopathy.

V gene TRBV25-1 combines with J gene TRBJ2-2; 10 bases are a match to TRBD1. With V trimmed by 6 bases and J by 5 bases, 9 bases remained unmatched. This CDR3 is built from 16 residues. Germline CDR1 is MGHDK and CDR2 is SYGVNS. The CDR3: CASSQGTGVRTGELFF. The CDR3 DNA follows: TGTGCCAGCAGCCAAGGGACAGGGGTTCGAACCGGGGAGCTGTTTTTT.

V and J are TRBV11-2 and TRBJ2-5, with 15 positions matching TRBD2. After removal of 0 bases from V and 5 bases from J, the junction contained 7 bases not matched to a gene. This CDR3 has 18 residues. CDR1 is SGHAT, CDR2 FQNNGV, per germline. The CDR3 loop is CASSLDGLAGGPGETQYF. CDR3 coding DNA: TGTGCCAGCAGCTTAGATGGACTAGCGGGAGGGCCTGGGGAGACCCAGTACTTC. Using reference TRBV11-2 and TRBJ2-5 for the parts outside the CDR3, the full variable domain is EAGVAQSPRYKIIEKRQSVAFWCNPISGHATLYWYQQILGQGPKLLIQFQNNGVVDDSQLPKDRFSAERLKGVDSTLKIQPAKLEDSAVYLCASSLDGLAGGPGETQYFGPGTRLLVL.

The chain couples TRBV15 to TRBJ1-2, with 8 bases identical to TRBD1. The CDR3 extends over 13 amino acids. Germline assignment: CDR1 LNHNV and CDR2 YYDKDF (reference sequence). Trimming at V came to 1 base and at J to 7 bases, leaving 2 bases not matched to a gene. The CDR3 DNA follows: TGTGCCACCAGCAGAGGGACAGGGTTTGGCTACACCTTC. Amino acid sequence: CATSRGTGFGYTF.

The rearrangement links TRBV29-1 to TRBJ1-6; TRBD1 matches 9 bases. The length of the CDR3 is 14 residues. Germline CDR1 is SQVTM and CDR2 is ANQGSEA. Trimming took 7 bases from V and 13 from J; bases not matched to a gene: 14. Here the CDR3 reads CSAMGQGVGQPLHF. Here the CDR3 DNA reads TGCAGCGCTATGGGACAGGGAGTCGGTCAGCCCCTCCACTTT.

This clonotype was recorded many times. This chain uses TRBV29-1 with TRBJ1-2; 12 positions match TRBD1. Trimming at V came to 5 bases and at J to 5 bases, leaving 3 bases not matched to a gene. The CDR3 spans 13 residues. Germline CDR1 is SQVTM and CDR2 is ANQGSEA. CDR3 protein: CSVLGQGAYGYTF. The CDR3 DNA reads as TGCAGCGTTCTGGGACAGGGGGCGTATGGCTACACCTTC.

This clonotype was seen repeatedly, ten times or more. The V call is TRBV7-8, the J call TRBJ1-5; D gene ambiguous. The V gene lost 5 bases and the J gene lost 3 bases, with 11 bases spanning the gap. The CDR3 is 14 amino acids. Germline V gives CDR1 SGHVS, CDR2 FQNEAQ. The CDR3 region is CASSPLADNQPQHF. CDR3 nucleotides: TGTGCCAGCAGCCCACTGGCGGACAATCAGCCCCAGCATTTT. Full variable domain (missing parts from reference TRBV7-8 and TRBJ1-5): GAGVSQSPRYKVAKRGQDVALRCDPISGHVSLFWYQQALGQGPEFLTYFQNEAQLDKSGLPSDRFFAERPEGSVSTLKIQRTQQEDSAVYLCASSPLADNQPQHFGDGTRLSIL.

This clonotype was recorded only once. A much larger clone lies one base from this, so it may be a read error. The rearrangement uses TRBV25-1 and TRBJ2-5; perhaps D is TRBD1 or TRBD2 (5 bases each). The DNA end is more similar to TRBJ2-7, so the J call may be wrong. The length of the CDR3 is 15 residues. Germline lookup yields CDR1 MGHDK and CDR2 SYGVNS. CDR3 residues: CASSGSGRQNYEQYF. The CDR3 DNA sequence: TGCGCCAGCAGTGGGTCAGGGAGACAGAACTACGAGCAGTACTTC.

The chain joins TRBV20-1 to TRBJ1-2, with unresolved D. The germline V gene has CDR1 DFQATT and CDR2 SNEGSKA (reference sequence). V gave up 1 base and J gave up 4 bases, with 13 bases separating them. The CDR3 totals 14 residues. As DNA, the CDR3 is TGCAGTGCTAGAGGGGTCACTATTAGCTATGGCTACACCTTC. Protein product: CSARGVTISYGYTF.

This chain's CDR3 is CASGRVLSTNTGELFF. DNA for the CDR3: TGTGCCAGCGGCCGCGTTCTGTCGACCAACACCGGGGAGCTGTTTTTT. V usage is TRBV25-1 and J usage is TRBJ2-2; D is undetermined. CDR3 length equals 16 residues. Germline CDR1 reads MGHDK; CDR2 reads SYGVNS. Trimming took off 8 bases at V and 2 bases at J, with 18 bases between the two ends.

On this clonotype itself: The conserved phenylalanine or tryptophan is not found at the CDR3 terminus, so this likely reflects a read error. The V call is TRBV2, the J call TRBJ2-5; TRBD2 agrees at 11 bases. Trimming at V came to 6 bases and at J to 2 bases, leaving 11 bases not matched to a gene. Germline V CDR1 and CDR2: SNHLY, FYNNEI. This CDR3 has 17 residues. In DNA, the CDR3 is TGTGCCAGCAGCTACCGGACTAGCGGGTGGCGGCAAGAGACCCAGTACGTC. Its translation is CASSYRTSGWRQETQYV.